This entry concerns a single TCR beta chain. This sample was taken from a study of blood T cells in healthy people across ages. The germline V and J ends were trimmed by 3 bases and 4 bases, with 12 bases remaining between them. CDR3 length: 14 amino acids. A second PCR of 7 to 11 cycles used a sample-barcoded 5' primer and a J-beta primer mix. TCRdb fed the 5' RACE reads into MiXCR, producing one record per CDR3 protein. The sample holds under 1,100,000 distinct CDR3 sequences, around 27% seen once. Another study also made use of these data, one on T cells of mothers and their children.

The J gene is TRBJ1-2, the V gene TRBV12-3 or TRBV12-4, with D possibly matching TRBD1 (5 bases). The sample comprised blood. The clonotype was recovered from a girl aged 2-10 years in good health. The CDR3 spells CASSLEGRSYGYTF. The CDR3 DNA sequence: TGTGCCAGCAGTTTGGAGGGACGGAGCTATGGCTACACCTTC.